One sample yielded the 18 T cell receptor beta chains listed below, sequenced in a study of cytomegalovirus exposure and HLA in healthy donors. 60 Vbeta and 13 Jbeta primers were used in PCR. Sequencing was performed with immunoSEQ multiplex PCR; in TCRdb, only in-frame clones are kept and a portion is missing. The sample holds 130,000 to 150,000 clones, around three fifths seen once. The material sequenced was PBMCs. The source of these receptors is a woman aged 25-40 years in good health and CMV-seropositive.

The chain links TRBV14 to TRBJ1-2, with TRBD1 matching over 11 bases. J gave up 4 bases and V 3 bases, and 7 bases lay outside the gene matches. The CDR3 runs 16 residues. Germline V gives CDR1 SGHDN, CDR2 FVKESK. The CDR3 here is CASSHSGQGAFYGYTF. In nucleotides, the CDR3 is TGTGCCAGCAGCCATTCCGGACAGGGGGCATTCTATGGCTACACCTTC.

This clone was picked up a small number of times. The CDR3 DNA is TGTGCCAGCAGCTCCTTCGGAGGCGCAGGCCGAAACACCATATATTTT. Amino acid sequence: CASSSFGGAGRNTIYF. The J gene is TRBJ1-3, the V gene TRBV7-9, with D uncertain. Germline CDR1 reads SEHNR; CDR2 reads FQNEAQ (reference sequence). CDR3 size: 16 residues. With 4 bases removed from V and 5 bases from J, the gap between germline ends came to 18 bases.

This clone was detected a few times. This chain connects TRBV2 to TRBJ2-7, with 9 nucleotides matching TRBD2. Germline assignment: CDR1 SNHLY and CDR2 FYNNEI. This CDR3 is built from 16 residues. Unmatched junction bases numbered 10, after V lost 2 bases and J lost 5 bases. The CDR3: CASSETGGRAKNEQYF. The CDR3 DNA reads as TGTGCCAGCAGTGAAACCGGCGGGAGGGCCAAAAACGAGCAGTACTTC.

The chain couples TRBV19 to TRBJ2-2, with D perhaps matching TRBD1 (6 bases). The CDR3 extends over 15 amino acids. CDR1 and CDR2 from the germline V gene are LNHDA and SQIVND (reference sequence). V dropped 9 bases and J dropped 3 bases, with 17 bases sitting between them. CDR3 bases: TGTGCCAGCAGACTTCAGGGGCTATACACCGGGGAGCTGTTTTTT. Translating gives CASRLQGLYTGELFF.

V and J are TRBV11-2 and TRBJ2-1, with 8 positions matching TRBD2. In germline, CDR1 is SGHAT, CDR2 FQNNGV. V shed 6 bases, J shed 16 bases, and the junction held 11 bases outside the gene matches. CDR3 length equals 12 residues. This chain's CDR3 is CASSREGSVQFF. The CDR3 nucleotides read TGTGCCAGCAGTCGGGAGGGATCCGTTCAATTCTTC.

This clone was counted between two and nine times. As DNA, the CDR3 is TGTGCCATCGGACCCGGACGACAGGGCTCAGGCCAGCCCCAGCATTTT. Translated: CAIGPGRQGSGQPQHF. J is TRBJ1-5 and V is TRBV27; TRBD1 agrees at 7 bases. The trim removed 10 bases at V and 7 bases at J, leaving 19 bases unmatched. This CDR3 is 16 amino acids long. Germline V CDR1 and CDR2: MNHEY, SMNVEV (reference sequence).

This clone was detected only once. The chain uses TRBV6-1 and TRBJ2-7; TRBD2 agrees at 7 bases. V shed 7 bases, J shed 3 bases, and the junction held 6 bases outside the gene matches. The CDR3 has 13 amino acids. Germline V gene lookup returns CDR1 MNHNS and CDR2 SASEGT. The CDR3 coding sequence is TGTGCCAGCATGGGGGGGGATTACTACGAGCAGTACTTC. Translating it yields CASMGGDYYEQYF.

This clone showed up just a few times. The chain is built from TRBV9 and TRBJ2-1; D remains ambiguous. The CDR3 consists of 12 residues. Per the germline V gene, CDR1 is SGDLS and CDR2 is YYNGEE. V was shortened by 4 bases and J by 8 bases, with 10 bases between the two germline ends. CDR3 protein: CASSFSSDEQFF. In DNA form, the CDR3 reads TGTGCCAGCAGCTTTTCTTCGGATGAGCAGTTCTTC. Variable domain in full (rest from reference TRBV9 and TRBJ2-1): DSGVTQTPKHLITATGQRVTLRCSPRSGDLSVYWYQQSLDQGLQFLIQYYNGEERAKGNILERFSAQQFPDLHSELNLSSLELGDSALYFCASSFSSDEQFFGPGTRLTVL.

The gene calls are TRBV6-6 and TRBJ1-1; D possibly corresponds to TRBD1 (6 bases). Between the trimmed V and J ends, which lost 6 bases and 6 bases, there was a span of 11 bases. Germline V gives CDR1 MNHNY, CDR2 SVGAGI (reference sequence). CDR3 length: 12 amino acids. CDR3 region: CASRSQGAEAFF. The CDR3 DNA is TGTGCCAGCAGATCACAGGGTGCTGAAGCTTTCTTT.

CDR3 DNA: TGTGCCAGCAGTTTCGGAGGCTCTGGCTACACCTTC. Amino acids: CASSFGGSGYTF. V usage is TRBV7-9 and J usage is TRBJ1-2; D is ambiguous. Trimming took 6 bases from V and 7 from J, leaving 12 bases between them. CDR1 and CDR2 from the germline V gene are SEHNR and FQNEAQ (reference sequence). The CDR3 totals 12 residues.

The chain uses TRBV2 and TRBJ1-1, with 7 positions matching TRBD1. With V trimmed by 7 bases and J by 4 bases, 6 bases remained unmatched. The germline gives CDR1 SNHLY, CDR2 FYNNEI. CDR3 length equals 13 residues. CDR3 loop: CASITRQGTEAFF. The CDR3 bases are TGTGCCAGCATCACCCGACAGGGCACTGAAGCTTTCTTT.

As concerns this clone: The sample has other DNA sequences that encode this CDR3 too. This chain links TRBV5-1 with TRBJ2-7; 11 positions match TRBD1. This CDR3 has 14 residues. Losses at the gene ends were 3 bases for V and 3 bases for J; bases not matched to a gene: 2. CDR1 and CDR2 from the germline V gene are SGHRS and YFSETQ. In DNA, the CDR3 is TGCGCCAGCAGCTCCGGGACAGGGGGCTACGAGCAGTACTTC. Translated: CASSSGTGGYEQYF. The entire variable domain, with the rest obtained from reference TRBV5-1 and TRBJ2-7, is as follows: KAGVTQTPRYLIKTRGQQVTLSCSPISGHRSVSWYQQTPGQGLQFLFEYFSETQRNKGNFPGRFSGRQFSNSRSEMNVSTLELGDSALYLCASSSGTGGYEQYFGPGTRLTVT.

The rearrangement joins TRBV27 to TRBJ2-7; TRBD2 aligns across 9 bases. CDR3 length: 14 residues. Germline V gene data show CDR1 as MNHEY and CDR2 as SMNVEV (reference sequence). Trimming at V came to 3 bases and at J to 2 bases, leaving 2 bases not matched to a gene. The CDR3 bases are TGTGCCAGCAGTTTGTTAGCGGGGGCCTACGAGCAGTACTTC. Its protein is CASSLLAGAYEQYF.

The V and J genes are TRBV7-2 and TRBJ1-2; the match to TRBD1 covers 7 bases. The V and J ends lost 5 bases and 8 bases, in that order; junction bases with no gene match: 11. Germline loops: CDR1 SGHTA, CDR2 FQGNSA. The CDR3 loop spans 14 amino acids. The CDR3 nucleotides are TGTGCCAGCAGCGGCAGACAGGGAAGGTTGGGCTACACCTTC. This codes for CASSGRQGRLGYTF.

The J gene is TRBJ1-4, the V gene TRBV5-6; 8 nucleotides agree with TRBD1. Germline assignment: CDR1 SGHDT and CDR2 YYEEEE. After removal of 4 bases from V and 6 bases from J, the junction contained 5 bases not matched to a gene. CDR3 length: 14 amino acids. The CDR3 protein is CASSITGGDEKLFF. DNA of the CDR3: TGTGCCAGCAGCATCACAGGGGGGGATGAAAAACTGTTTTTT.

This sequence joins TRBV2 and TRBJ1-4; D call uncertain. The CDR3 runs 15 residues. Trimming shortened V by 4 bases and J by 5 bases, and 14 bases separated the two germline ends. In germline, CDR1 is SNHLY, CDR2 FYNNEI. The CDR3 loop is CASSGTTGANEKLFF. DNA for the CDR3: TGTGCCAGCAGTGGCACGACTGGAGCAAATGAAAAACTGTTTTTT.

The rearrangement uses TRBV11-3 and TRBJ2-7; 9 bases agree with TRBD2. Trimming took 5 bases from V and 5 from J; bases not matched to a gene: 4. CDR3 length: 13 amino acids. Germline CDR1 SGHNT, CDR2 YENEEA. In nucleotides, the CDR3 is TGTGCCAGCAGCAGACTAGCGGAAAACGAGCAGTACTTC. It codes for CASSRLAENEQYF.

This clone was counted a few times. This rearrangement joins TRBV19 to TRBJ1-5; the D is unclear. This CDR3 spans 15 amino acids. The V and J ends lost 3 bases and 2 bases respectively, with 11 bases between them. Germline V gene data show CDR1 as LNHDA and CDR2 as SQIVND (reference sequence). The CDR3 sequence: CASSIVAIGNQPQHF. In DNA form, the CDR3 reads TGTGCCAGTAGTATTGTGGCAATTGGCAATCAGCCCCAGCATTTT.